The rows below give T cell receptor beta chains drawn from one sample of a study of blood T cells in healthy people across ages. Via MiXCR, TCRdb re-called the 5' RACE reads, giving one row per CDR3 protein. The sample has some 690,000 distinct CDR3 sequences; about a fifth are singletons. Sequences were obtained from blood. Receptors were obtained from a man aged 70-80 years in good health. Both conserved end residues are part of each CDR3. The D gene is left open where the match is weak. The size field is filled for only some rows; it gives once, few, many or a size class.

j_call | clone_size | d_call | v_call | cdr3_aa | cdr3_nt
TRBJ2-1 | . | . | TRBV25-1 | CASRLGKEQFF | TGTGCCAGCCGCCTCGGGAAAGAGCAGTTCTTC
TRBJ1-1 | few | TRBD1 | TRBV20-1 | CNPLGQGGMNTEAFF | TGCAACCCACTAGGACAGGGGGGGATGAACACTGAAGCTTTCTTT
TRBJ2-1 | . | TRBD2 | TRBV29-1 | CSVGLAVVNEQFF | TGCAGCGTTGGACTAGCGGTGGTCAATGAGCAGTTCTTC
TRBJ2-3 | . | . | TRBV20-1 | CSGGSASDTQYF | TGCAGTGGAGGCAGCGCATCAGATACGCAGTATTTT
TRBJ1-4 | . | . | TRBV18 | CASSPVQGREKLFF | TGTGCCAGCTCACCAGTGCAGGGCCGGGAAAAACTGTTTTTT
TRBJ1-1 | . | . | TRBV3-1 | CASSPVQGTAFF | TGTGCCAGCAGCCCCGTACAGGGCACAGCTTTCTTT
TRBJ2-1 | few | TRBD2 | TRBV20-1 | CSARGVTSGRIGGLYNEQFF | TGCAGTGCTAGAGGAGTCACTAGCGGGAGGATCGGGGGGCTCTACAATGAGCAGTTCTTC
TRBJ1-2 | . | . | TRBV2 | CATTTGANYGYTF | TGTGCCACTACGACAGGAGCTAACTATGGCTACACCTTC
TRBJ1-2 | . | TRBD1 | TRBV7-3 | CASSLYDRDNYGYTF | TGTGCCAGCAGCTTATACGACAGGGATAACTATGGCTACACCTTC
TRBJ2-1 | . | . | TRBV5-1 | CASSFRDIEQFF | TGCGCCAGCAGCTTCCGAGACATTGAGCAGTTCTTC
TRBJ2-5 | once | TRBD2 | TRBV12-3/TRBV12-4 | CASRWTSGFQETQYF | TGTGCCAGCAGATGGACTAGCGGCTTCCAAGAGACCCAGTACTTC
TRBJ2-3 | . | TRBD2 | TRBV3-1 | CASSQGLAGERTQYF | TGTGCCAGCAGCCAAGGACTAGCGGGGGAGAGGACGCAGTATTTT
TRBJ2-3 | . | . | TRBV24-1 | CATRLGDTQYF | TGTGCCACCAGATTAGGAGATACGCAGTATTTT
TRBJ2-1 | . | TRBD2 | TRBV12-3/TRBV12-4 | CASGTSGSYNEQFF | TGTGCCAGCGGTACTAGCGGGAGCTACAATGAGCAGTTCTTC
TRBJ2-7 | . | . | TRBV5-1 | CASSLGTAGGKQYF | TGCGCCAGCAGCTTGGGGACAGCCGGCGGAAAGCAGTACTTC
TRBJ2-1 | . | . | TRBV27 | CASSHSLAKGHNEQFF | TGTGCCAGCAGCCATTCCCTAGCAAAGGGGCACAATGAGCAGTTCTTC
TRBJ2-1 | many | . | TRBV7-2 | CASSLVGLTHDEQFF | TGTGCCAGCAGCTTAGTTGGACTAACTCACGACGAGCAGTTCTTC
TRBJ2-7 | . | . | TRBV12-3/TRBV12-4 | CASSADRYHEQYF | TGTGCCAGCAGCGCCGACAGGTACCACGAGCAGTACTTC
TRBJ2-5 | . | . | TRBV5-6 | CASSYLGLAEETQYF | TGTGCCAGCAGCTACTTGGGGCTAGCAGAAGAGACCCAGTACTTC
TRBJ2-1 | . | . | TRBV5-1 | CASSLERGSEQFF | TGCGCCAGCAGCTTGGAGAGGGGGTCTGAGCAGTTCTTC
TRBJ1-5 | . | . | TRBV13 | CASSLTVPSGSNQPQHF | TGTGCCAGCAGCCTGACGGTTCCGTCGGGGAGCAATCAGCCCCAGCATTTT
TRBJ1-2 | . | . | TRBV12-3/TRBV12-4 | CASSLLVGIGYTF | TGTGCCAGCAGTTTACTGGTGGGGATTGGCTACACCTTC
TRBJ1-2 | . | . | TRBV28 | CASVPTDSYGYTF | TGTGCCAGCGTACCTACTGACAGCTATGGCTACACCTTC
TRBJ2-1 | many | . | TRBV19 | CASRKSPTYNEQFF | TGTGCCAGTAGGAAGAGCCCTACCTACAATGAGCAGTTCTTC
TRBJ2-7 | few | TRBD1 | TRBV7-2 | CASSFRDRGRYEQYF | TGTGCCAGCAGCTTCCGGGACAGGGGGCGCTACGAGCAGTACTTC
TRBJ1-5 | . | . | TRBV6-2/TRBV6-3 | CATLTKNQPQHF | TGTGCCACCTTGACCAAAAATCAGCCCCAGCATTTT
TRBJ2-5 | . | . | TRBV13 | CASSLVPSNDKETQYF | TGTGCCAGCAGCTTAGTTCCGTCAAACGATAAAGAGACCCAGTACTTC
TRBJ2-5 | few | . | TRBV6-5 | CASSYGGEYQETQYF | TGTGCCAGCAGTTACGGGGGAGAGTACCAAGAGACCCAGTACTTC
TRBJ2-5 | few | TRBD2 | TRBV25-1 | CASSEFSYLAGGETQYF | TGTGCCAGCAGTGAATTTTCGTACCTAGCGGGAGGAGAGACCCAGTACTTC
TRBJ2-1 | . | . | TRBV12-3/TRBV12-4 | CASGTPRREQFF | TGTGCCAGCGGGACCCCGCGGCGTGAGCAGTTCTTC
TRBJ2-3 | . | . | TRBV18 | CASSPTKALTDTQYF | TGTGCCAGCTCACCAACGAAGGCCTTGACAGATACGCAGTATTTT
TRBJ2-5 | . | . | TRBV21-1 | CASSNYKEPRETQYF | TGTGCCAGCAGCAATTACAAGGAGCCCAGGGAGACCCAGTACTTC